This T cell receptor beta chain was sequenced for a study of blood T cell repertoires in COVID-19. The CDR3 is made up of 14 amino acids. Trimming shortened V by 6 bases and J by 0 bases, and 12 bases separated the two germline ends. Germline CDR1 and CDR2: SQVTM and ANQGSEA. In the source study's methods: Counts of nucleated cells, estimated from reference gene primer amplification, were obtained. Produced via immunoSEQ multiplex PCR; TCRdb's table is partial and in-frame only. V and J calls and clone size come straight from that table; D and trimming were deduced from the DNA. The data contain 13,000 or so clones, about 75% of them singletons.

The chain employs TRBV29-1 and TRBJ1-5; D is ambiguous. This clonotype was sampled from a woman at least 80 years old with acute or convalescent COVID-19. The sequencing sample was made of peripheral blood. The CDR3 region is CSVASGNSNQPQHF. The CDR3, as DNA: TGCAGCGTGGCGTCCGGGAATAGCAATCAGCCCCAGCATTTT.